This T cell receptor beta chain was retrieved from a study of blood T cell repertoires in COVID-19. The protocol was immunoSEQ multiplex PCR, while the TCRdb copy is restricted to in-frame clones and leaves out a portion. The table has some 300,000 clones, roughly 91% seen once. This clone was counted between two and nine times. The sequence derives from a woman between 25 and 40 years old who had recovered from COVID-19. Sequences were obtained from PBMCs or T cells enriched from blood (not recorded which).

CDR3 protein: CASSLGEEEKLFF. DNA of the CDR3: TGCGCCAGCAGCTTGGGGGAGGAAGAAAAACTGTTTTTT. The chain recombines TRBV5-1 with TRBJ1-4; D gene ambiguous. Per germline, CDR1 SGHRS and CDR2 YFSETQ. This CDR3 region has 13 residues. The ends were cut back, 0 bases at V and 8 bases at J, with 8 bases in the middle.